These 17 T cell receptor beta chains were sequenced from one sample in a study of OX40 agonist ivuxolimab in advanced cancers. The data were produced by immunoSEQ multiplex PCR, yet TCRdb's version contains in-frame clones alone and is incomplete. The sample yields 65,000 to 90,000 clones, roughly 90% seen once. The sequenced sample was CD4+ or CD8+ T cells sorted from blood, obtained in a trial of the OX40 agonist ivuxolimab. Source of these receptors: an adult with an advanced solid tumor such as melanoma, head and neck, liver or kidney cancer.

The V gene is TRBV30, the J gene TRBJ2-3; D uncertain. V was clipped by 1 base and J by 3 bases, with 14 bases between them. Germline CDR1 is GTSNPN and CDR2 is SVGIG (reference sequence). This CDR3 region has 15 residues. CDR3 DNA sequence: TGTGCCTGGAGTGATGGGTCATTCAGGACAGATACGCAGTATTTT. It encodes CAWSDGSFRTDTQYF.

This clone showed up just once. The J gene is TRBJ2-1, the V gene TRBV6-5, with a possible D match to TRBD2 (6 bases). CDR3 length equals 15 residues. Germline CDR1 is MNHEY and CDR2 is SVGAGI. The V end lost 6 bases, the J end lost 8 bases, and 20 bases lay between the germline ends. CDR3 DNA: TGTGCCAGCAGCAACAGCGCGGGACGTACGCATGAGCAGTTCTTC. As protein: CASSNSAGRTHEQFF.

The gene calls are TRBV5-8 and TRBJ2-5; D call uncertain. Germline V gene lookup returns CDR1 SGHTS and CDR2 YDEGEE. Between the trimmed V and J ends, which lost 0 bases and 5 bases, there was a span of 11 bases. CDR3 size: 14 residues. CDR3: CASSLAGLVETQYF. CDR3 nucleotide sequence: TGTGCCAGCAGCTTGGCTGGCCTAGTTGAGACCCAGTACTTC.

This clone was detected only once. The chain employs TRBV19 and TRBJ1-1; D is uncertain. Germline CDR1 reads LNHDA; CDR2 reads SQIVND (reference sequence). This CDR3 spans 14 amino acids. V was clipped by 9 bases and J by 0 bases, with 14 bases between them. As DNA, the CDR3 is TGTGCCAGCTACCGGAGAGGGTTGAACACTGAAGCTTTCTTT. It translates to CASYRRGLNTEAFF. Looking up the rest from reference TRBV19 and TRBJ1-1 gives the full variable domain: DGGITQSPKYLFRKEGQNVTLSCEQNLNHDAMYWYRQDPGQGLRLIYYSQIVNDFQKGDIAEGYSVSREKKESFPLTVTSAQKNPTAFYLCASYRRGLNTEAFFGQGTRLTVV.

J is TRBJ2-7 and V is TRBV19, with a weak D call TRBD1 (5 bases). Trimming left V 6 bases short and J 3 bases short, with 12 bases between. This CDR3 has 13 amino acids. Germline values: CDR1 LNHDA, CDR2 SQIVND (reference sequence). The CDR3 DNA reads TGTGCCAGTAGCTTGGGGCAGAACTACGAGCAGTACTTC. Encoded protein: CASSLGQNYEQYF.

The chain uses TRBV5-1 and TRBJ2-2; TRBD2 matches at 8 bases. V trimming: 9 bases; J trimming: 8 bases; junction bases outside the gene matches: 12. Germline V gene data show CDR1 as SGHRS and CDR2 as YFSETQ. This CDR3 has 14 residues. In DNA, the CDR3 is TGCGCCACCACAGACCCAGCGGGAGAAGGGGAGCTGTTTTTT. Its translation is CATTDPAGEGELFF.

The chain links TRBV4-1 to TRBJ2-7, with TRBD1 as a possible D gene (7 bases). CDR1 is MGHRA, CDR2 YSYEKL, per germline. Trimming removed 0 bases at V and 6 bases at J, with 18 bases between. CDR3 length equals 16 residues. The CDR3 DNA sequence: TGCGCCAGCAGCCAAGATCGCGGCAGGGGGGTTCGCGAGCAGTACTTC. As protein: CASSQDRGRGVREQYF.

The genes are TRBV6-1 and TRBJ2-7; D is possibly TRBD1 or TRBD2 (5 bases each). From germline, CDR1 is MNHNS and CDR2 SASEGT. V shed 4 bases and J shed 2 bases, with 18 bases lying between them. The CDR3 has 16 amino acids. This CDR3 reads CASSGRDARNPYEQYF. The CDR3 DNA reads as TGTGCCAGCAGTGGTAGGGACGCCAGAAATCCCTACGAGCAGTACTTC.

This chain connects TRBV7-2 to TRBJ2-3; 9 bases are shared with TRBD1. CDR1 is SGHTA, CDR2 FQGNSA, per germline. CDR3 length equals 13 residues. With V trimmed by 5 bases and J by 5 bases, 2 bases remained unmatched. The CDR3 region has the DNA TGTGCCAGCAGCCTGGACAGGGGAGATACGCAGTATTTT. Translated, it gives CASSLDRGDTQYF.

The chain couples TRBV9 to TRBJ2-3; unclear D gene. V lost 4 bases and J 2 bases, leaving 11 bases between the germline ends. CDR1 SGDLS and CDR2 YYNGEE come from the germline V gene. This CDR3 is 14 amino acids long. The CDR3 DNA sequence: TGTGCCAGCAGCCCCGTAAGATACACAGATACGCAGTATTTT. Translating gives CASSPVRYTDTQYF.

This chain connects TRBV7-8 to TRBJ1-4, with D uncertain. Germline CDR1 is SGHVS and CDR2 is FQNEAQ. The CDR3 sequence is 15 residues long. The V and J ends lost 3 bases and 6 bases respectively, with 14 bases between them. The chain's CDR3 is CASSFLRGRYEKLFF. Here the CDR3 DNA reads TGTGCCAGCAGCTTTCTCCGCGGGAGATATGAAAAACTGTTTTTT. Variable domain in full (rest from reference TRBV7-8 and TRBJ1-4): GAGVSQSPRYKVAKRGQDVALRCDPISGHVSLFWYQQALGQGPEFLTYFQNEAQLDKSGLPSDRFFAERPEGSVSTLKIQRTQQEDSAVYLCASSFLRGRYEKLFFGSGTQLSVL.

This clone was observed once. The V gene is TRBV30, the J gene TRBJ2-3; D perhaps matches TRBD2 (6 bases). V was clipped by 8 bases and J by 5 bases, with 20 bases between them. This CDR3 contains 14 residues. In germline, CDR1 is GTSNPN, CDR2 SVGIG (reference sequence). CDR3 amino acids: CALNPWGGQDTQYF. CDR3 coding DNA: TGTGCCCTCAATCCGTGGGGAGGTCAAGATACGCAGTATTTT.

The genes are TRBV28 and TRBJ2-7, with 8 bases identical to TRBD1. The CDR3 runs 13 residues. Germline CDR1 MDHEN, CDR2 SYDVKM. The V gene end was trimmed by 5 bases and the J gene end by 3 bases; junction bases not matched to a gene: 3. For the CDR3, the DNA is TGTGCCAGCAGTGGAGACAGGGGCTACGAGCAGTACTTC. This encodes CASSGDRGYEQYF.

The chain joins TRBV11-2 to TRBJ2-5; tentatively, D is TRBD2 (6 bases). V shed 2 bases and J shed 4 bases, with 14 bases lying between them. Germline CDR1 SGHAT, CDR2 FQNNGV. This CDR3 comprises 15 residues. The CDR3 DNA sequence: TGTGCCAGCAGCTTACAGGGTAGGAGGGGAGAGACCCAGTACTTC. Translated, it gives CASSLQGRRGETQYF.

V is TRBV5-4 and J is TRBJ1-3; no clear D gene. V was cut by 1 base and J by 4 bases, with 3 bases left in between. Germline V gene lookup returns CDR1 SGHNT and CDR2 YYREEE (reference sequence). The CDR3 sequence is 12 residues long. The CDR3 bases are TGTGCCAGCAGCTTGAACGGAAACACCATATATTTT. Translated, it gives CASSLNGNTIYF.

The chain couples TRBV18 to TRBJ1-6; D gene unclear. CDR1 KGHSH and CDR2 LQKENI come from the germline V gene. CDR3 length: 13 residues. Trimming stripped 3 bases from V and 8 bases from J, with 8 bases between. CDR3: CASSPIADSPLHF. As DNA, the CDR3 is TGTGCCAGCTCACCCATCGCGGATTCACCCCTCCACTTT.

The chain uses TRBV6-6 and TRBJ2-7; D might be TRBD1 (6 bases). V was shortened by 4 bases and J by 2 bases, with 9 bases between the two germline ends. This CDR3 is built from 13 residues. From germline, CDR1 is MNHNY and CDR2 SVGAGI (reference sequence). The CDR3 DNA sequence: TGTGCCAGCAGTTTGGACAGCACCTACGAGCAGTACTTC. Translated: CASSLDSTYEQYF.